This TCR beta chain is drawn from a study of untreated major depressive disorder. Study-level results: TRBV05-01 (Vbeta 5.1) usage was higher in CD4+ T cells of depressed patients than controls.

Germline assignment: CDR1 LGHNA and CDR2 YNFKEQ. This CDR3 has 14 residues. V was pared by 4 bases and J by 4 bases, with 12 bases between. A note on this clone: The antigen is not known.

Measured with immunoSEQ multiplex PCR; TCRdb has only the in-frame clones, and not every one. The table records 25,000 to 30,000 clones, around 90% of them present only once. Major depressive disorder by DSM-IV, Hamilton depression score of at least 18. Roughly 29 ml of peripheral blood was collected per donor. The V gene is TRBV4-2, the J gene TRBJ2-3; D might be TRBD2 (5 bases). The sample was CD4+ T cells from PBMCs. This clonotype was sampled from a woman aged 30 to 39 with major depressive disorder. The CDR3 is CASSRGEGSDTQYF. The CDR3 DNA reads as TGTGCCAGCAGCCGCGGTGAGGGCTCAGATACGCAGTATTTT.